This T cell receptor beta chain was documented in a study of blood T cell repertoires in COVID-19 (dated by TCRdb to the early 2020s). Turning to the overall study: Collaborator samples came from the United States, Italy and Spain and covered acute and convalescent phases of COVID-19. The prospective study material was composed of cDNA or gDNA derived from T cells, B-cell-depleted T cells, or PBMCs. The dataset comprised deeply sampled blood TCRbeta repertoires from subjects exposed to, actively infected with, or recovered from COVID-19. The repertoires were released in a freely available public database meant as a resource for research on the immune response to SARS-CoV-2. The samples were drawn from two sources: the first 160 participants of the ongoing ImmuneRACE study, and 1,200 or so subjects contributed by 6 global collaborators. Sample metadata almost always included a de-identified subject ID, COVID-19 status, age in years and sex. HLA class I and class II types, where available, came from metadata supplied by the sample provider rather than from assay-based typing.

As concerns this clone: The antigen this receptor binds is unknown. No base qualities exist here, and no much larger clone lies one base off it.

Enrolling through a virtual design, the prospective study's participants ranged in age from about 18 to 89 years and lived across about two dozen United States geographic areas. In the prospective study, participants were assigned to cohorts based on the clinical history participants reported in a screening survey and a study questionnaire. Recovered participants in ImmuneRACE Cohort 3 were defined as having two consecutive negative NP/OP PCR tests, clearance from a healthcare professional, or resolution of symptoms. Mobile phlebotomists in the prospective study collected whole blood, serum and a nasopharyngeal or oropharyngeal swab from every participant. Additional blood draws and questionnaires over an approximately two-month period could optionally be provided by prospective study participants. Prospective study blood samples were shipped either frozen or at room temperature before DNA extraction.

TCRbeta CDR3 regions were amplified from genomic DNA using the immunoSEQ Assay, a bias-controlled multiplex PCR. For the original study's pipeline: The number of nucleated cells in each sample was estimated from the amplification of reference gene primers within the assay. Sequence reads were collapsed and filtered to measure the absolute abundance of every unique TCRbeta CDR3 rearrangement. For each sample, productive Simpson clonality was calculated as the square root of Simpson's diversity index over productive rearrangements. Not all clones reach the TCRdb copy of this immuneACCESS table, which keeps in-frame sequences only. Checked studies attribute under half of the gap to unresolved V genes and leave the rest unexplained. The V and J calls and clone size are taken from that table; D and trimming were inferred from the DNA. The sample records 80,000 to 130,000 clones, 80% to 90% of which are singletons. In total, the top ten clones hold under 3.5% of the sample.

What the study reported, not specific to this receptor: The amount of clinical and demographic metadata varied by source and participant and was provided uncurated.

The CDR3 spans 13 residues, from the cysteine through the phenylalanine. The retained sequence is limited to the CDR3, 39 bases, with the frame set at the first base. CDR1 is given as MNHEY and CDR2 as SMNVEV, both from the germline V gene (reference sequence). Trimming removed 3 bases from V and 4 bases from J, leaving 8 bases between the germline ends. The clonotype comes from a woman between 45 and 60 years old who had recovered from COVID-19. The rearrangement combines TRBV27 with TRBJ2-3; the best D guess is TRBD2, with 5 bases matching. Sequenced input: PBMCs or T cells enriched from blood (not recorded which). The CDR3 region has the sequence CASSFVGADTQYF. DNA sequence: TGTGCCAGCAGTTTCGTCGGGGCAGATACGCAGTATTTT.